This T cell receptor (beta chain) was identified in a study of response to subunit inactivated influenza vaccine. Study observations and caveats: Few additional T cells are recruited per seasonal influenza vaccination, authors suggested.

TCRdb independently ran MiXCR on the RT-PCR reads; one entry per CDR3 protein. The table lists more than 200,000 distinct CDR3 sequences, 9% to 15% of them singletons. Details on this clonotype: Antigen unknown.

The CDR3 totals 14 residues. Trimming shortened V by 3 bases and J by 1 base, and 9 bases separated the two germline ends. Germline lookup yields CDR1 SGDLS and CDR2 YYNGEE. This material consisted of non-naive T cells sorted from PBMCs, taken 14 to 15 days before vaccination. The rearrangement uses TRBV9 and TRBJ2-3, with a tentative D call TRBD2 (5 bases). The clonotype was recovered from a man aged 45-65 years who received an inactivated influenza vaccine. CDR3 sequence: CASSGSEGTDTQYF. CDR3 coding DNA: TGTGCCAGCAGCGGTAGCGAGGGCACAGATACGCAGTATTTT.